Below are 25 T cell receptor beta chains sequenced from a single sample in a study of blood T cell repertoires in COVID-19. TCRdb's table, derived via immunoSEQ multiplex PCR, lists solely in-frame clones and lacks some. The sample has approximately 210,000 clones; around 86% are singletons. Sequences were obtained from PBMCs or T cells enriched from blood (not recorded which). The receptors were sampled from a woman in her forties or fifties with acute COVID-19.

This clone was detected only a few times. The J gene is TRBJ2-7, the V gene TRBV7-8; 8 bases are shared with TRBD2. V dropped 1 base and J dropped 4; count of bases not matched to a gene: 3. Germline lookup yields CDR1 SGHVS and CDR2 FQNEAQ. This CDR3 comprises 14 residues. The CDR3 DNA follows: TGTGCCAGCAGCTTAGGAGGGACTAGATACGAGCAGTACTTC. It specifies CASSLGGTRYEQYF.

The chain recombines TRBV27 with TRBJ2-5; D is ambiguous. CDR3 length: 11 amino acids. Per the germline V gene, CDR1 is MNHEY and CDR2 is SMNVEV (reference sequence). Trimming stripped 4 bases from V and 4 bases from J, with 4 bases between. For the CDR3, the DNA is TGTGCCAGCAGTTCTGTAGAGACCCAGTACTTC. This encodes CASSSVETQYF.

The rearrangement joins TRBV7-6 to TRBJ2-2, with D possibly TRBD1 on 5 matching bases. Per germline, CDR1 SGHVS and CDR2 FNYEAQ. This CDR3 comprises 15 residues. The ends were cut back, 5 bases at V and 0 bases at J, with 10 bases in the middle. DNA of the CDR3: TGTGCCAGCAGCCCCAAACAGGCGAACACCGGGGAGCTGTTTTTT. Protein sequence: CASSPKQANTGELFF.

This clone was found once. The genes are TRBV7-9 and TRBJ2-1; D remains ambiguous. V was cut by 7 bases and J by 4 bases, with 11 bases left in between. Germline V gene lookup returns CDR1 SEHNR and CDR2 FQNEAQ (reference sequence). The CDR3 length is 13 residues. The CDR3 DNA is TGTGCCAGCACCCGCAGTACGTACAATGAGCAGTTCTTC. It translates to CASTRSTYNEQFF.

V and J are TRBV28 and TRBJ1-5; 10 bases agree with TRBD1. The CDR3 covers 15 residues. J was trimmed by 2 bases and V by 5 bases; bases with no gene match: 3. Germline-derived CDR1 and CDR2 are MDHEN and SYDVKM. The CDR3 sequence is CASSTGQGGNQPQHF. CDR3 in DNA: TGTGCCAGCAGTACAGGACAGGGGGGCAATCAGCCCCAGCATTTT.

The chain recombines TRBV7-8 with TRBJ1-1; 10 bases are a match to TRBD1. Germline V lookup: CDR1 SGHVS, CDR2 FQNEAQ. Trimming took 1 base from V and 0 from J; bases not matched to a gene: 2. The CDR3 sequence is 16 residues long. CDR3 loop: CASSLGTGGMNTEAFF. For the CDR3, the DNA is TGTGCCAGCAGCTTAGGGACAGGGGGGATGAACACTGAAGCTTTCTTT.

This clone was recorded once. The V gene is TRBV28, the J gene TRBJ2-2; 8 nucleotides align to TRBD1. The germline V gene has CDR1 MDHEN and CDR2 SYDVKM. The trim removed 6 bases at V and 4 bases at J, leaving 7 bases unmatched. The CDR3 consists of 15 residues. CDR3: CASRRTGLSTGELFF. For the CDR3, the DNA is TGTGCCAGCAGACGGACAGGGTTAAGCACCGGGGAGCTGTTTTTT.

V and J are TRBV28 and TRBJ1-1; D is unresolved. V shed 3 bases and J shed 0 bases, with 14 bases lying between them. Germline V gene sequence: CDR1 MDHEN, CDR2 SYDVKM. This CDR3 has 16 amino acids. Here the CDR3 DNA reads TGTGCCAGCAGTTTTGGTTTCCGGACTCTGAACACTGAAGCTTTCTTT. This gives the protein CASSFGFRTLNTEAFF. Using reference TRBV28 and TRBJ1-1 for the parts outside the CDR3, the full variable domain is DVKVTQSSRYLVKRTGEKVFLECVQDMDHENMFWYRQDPGLGLRLIYFSYDVKMKEKGDIPEGYSVSREKKERFSLILESASTNQTSMYLCASSFGFRTLNTEAFFGQGTRLTVV.

This clone showed up just once. The chain couples TRBV7-9 to TRBJ1-6; 8 bases align to TRBD1. Germline V lookup: CDR1 SEHNR, CDR2 FQNEAQ (reference sequence). This CDR3 is built from 14 residues. V shed 5 bases, J shed 10 bases, and the junction held 7 bases outside the gene matches. The CDR3 is CASSLGQGRSPLHF. DNA of the CDR3: TGTGCCAGCAGCCTCGGACAGGGCAGGTCACCCCTCCACTTT.

The chain has TRBV30 and TRBJ1-1; no reliable D call. Germline loops: CDR1 GTSNPN, CDR2 SVGIG (reference sequence). The V end was cut by 5 bases, the J end by 0 bases, with 13 bases between. There are 14 residues in the CDR3. CDR3 residues: CAWSREQLNTEAFF. In DNA, the CDR3 is TGTGCCTGGTCCCGAGAACAGCTGAACACTGAAGCTTTCTTT.

The table lists this clone with a few counts. V is TRBV1 and J is TRBJ2-7; the table's D call TRBD2 went unverified against the DNA. TRBV1 has pseudogene status. The CDR3 contains 16 residues. The CDR3 spells CTSSPTPGTSGREQYF. The DNA of the CDR3 is TGCACCAGCAGCCCAACACCCGGGACTAGCGGGAGGGAGCAGTACTTC.

The chain joins TRBV4-1 to TRBJ2-5; 7 bases are a match to TRBD1. J was trimmed by 3 bases and V by 5 bases; bases with no gene match: 6. The CDR3 is made up of 14 amino acids. The germline V gene encodes CDR1 MGHRA and CDR2 YSYEKL. Here the CDR3 reads CASSIAGGKETQYF. The CDR3 DNA reads as TGCGCCAGCAGCATTGCAGGGGGAAAAGAGACCCAGTACTTC.

V and J are TRBV15 and TRBJ2-1; D not certain. V lost 3 bases and J lost 2, with 17 bases in between. This CDR3 is built from 17 residues. From germline, CDR1 is LNHNV and CDR2 YYDKDF (reference sequence). In DNA form, the CDR3 reads TGTGCCACCAGCAGTTTATTTGAGGCTGCAGCCTACAATGAGCAGTTCTTC. Its protein is CATSSLFEAAAYNEQFF.

The chain recombines TRBV6-2 or TRBV6-3 with TRBJ1-1; D might be TRBD1 (5 bases). The length of the CDR3 is 16 residues. Trimming cost V 4 bases and J 3 bases, with 18 bases left between them. Germline CDR1 is MNHEY and CDR2 is SVGEGT. CDR3 in amino acids: CASSSMGRGKDTEAFF. CDR3 DNA sequence: TGTGCCAGCAGTTCCATGGGTAGGGGAAAGGACACTGAAGCTTTCTTT.

The chain combines TRBV28 with TRBJ2-1; 9 bases are a match to TRBD1. V lost 3 bases to trimming and J lost 12 bases; unmatched junction nucleotides: 12. CDR3 length equals 15 residues. Germline CDR1 and CDR2: MDHEN and SYDVKM. CDR3 bases: TGTGCCAGCAGTTTGCTGTCTAGGGGACAGGGAGTGCAGTTCTTC. Protein: CASSLLSRGQGVQFF.

The CDR3 sequence: CASSPAFGTSQETQYF. CDR3 nucleotide sequence: TGTGCCAGCAGCCCAGCGTTCGGGACTTCACAAGAGACCCAGTACTTC. This chain joins TRBV7-8 and TRBJ2-5; D may be TRBD2 (6 bases). Germline CDR1 is SGHVS and CDR2 is FQNEAQ. V was clipped by 5 bases and J by 2 bases, with 18 bases between them. There are 16 residues in the CDR3.

The J gene is TRBJ1-4, the V gene TRBV19; D unresolved. This CDR3 comprises 14 residues. CDR1 and CDR2 from the germline V gene are LNHDA and SQIVND (reference sequence). V was pared by 8 bases and J by 8 bases, with 18 bases between. The CDR3 bases are TGTGCCAGTGCGGTTGGGTCTCTCAAGGAAAAACTGTTTTTT. Translation: CASAVGSLKEKLFF.

V gene TRBV3-1 (or the pseudogene TRBV3-2) combines with J gene TRBJ2-3; D may be TRBD1 (6 bases). Germline CDR1 is LGHDT and CDR2 is YNNKEL (reference sequence). The CDR3 length is 14 residues. The V end lost 5 bases, the J end lost 2 bases, and 11 bases lay between the germline ends. The CDR3 reads CASSKTGNTDTQYF. CDR3 sequence (DNA): TGTGCCAGCAGCAAAACAGGGAACACAGATACGCAGTATTTT.

This clone was counted a few times. This chain uses TRBV19 with TRBJ2-7, with D possibly matching TRBD2 (6 bases). Per germline, CDR1 LNHDA and CDR2 SQIVND (reference sequence). Between the trimmed V and J ends, which lost 6 bases and 0 bases, there was a span of 15 bases. The CDR3 runs 15 residues. The CDR3 spells CASSLEEGVSYEQYF. The CDR3 nucleotides are TGTGCCAGTAGCCTTGAGGAGGGAGTCTCCTACGAGCAGTACTTC. The variable domain in full, completed from reference TRBV19 and TRBJ2-7, reads DGGITQSPKYLFRKEGQNVTLSCEQNLNHDAMYWYRQDPGQGLRLIYYSQIVNDFQKGDIAEGYSVSREKKESFPLTVTSAQKNPTAFYLCASSLEEGVSYEQYFGPGTRLTVT.

V and J are TRBV18 and TRBJ1-4; possible D gene TRBD1, 5 bases. The germline gives CDR1 KGHSH, CDR2 LQKENI. The V and J ends lost 3 bases and 7 bases respectively, with 12 bases between them. The CDR3 covers 14 residues. The CDR3 here is CASSPQGGREKLFF. CDR3 in DNA: TGTGCCAGCTCACCTCAGGGTGGTCGTGAAAAACTGTTTTTT.

The chain joins TRBV4-3 to TRBJ2-3, with D tentatively TRBD2 (6 bases). The CDR3 contains 16 residues. Germline V gene sequence: CDR1 LGHNA, CDR2 YSLEER. V lost 0 bases and J lost 7, with 17 bases in between. CDR3 sequence reads: CASSQEFSGSDYTQYF. CDR3 nucleotides: TGCGCCAGCAGCCAAGAATTCAGCGGGTCGGATTATACGCAGTATTTT.

The chain joins TRBV3-1 (or the pseudogene TRBV3-2) to TRBJ2-3, with TRBD2 matching over 8 bases. The CDR3 is 15 residues long. V lost 2 bases to trimming and J lost 4 bases; unmatched junction nucleotides: 5. Germline V CDR1 and CDR2: LGHDT, YNNKEL (reference sequence). This CDR3 is CASSQTSGGPDTQYF. CDR3 DNA sequence: TGTGCCAGCAGCCAAACTAGCGGCGGGCCAGATACGCAGTATTTT.

This chain links TRBV14 with TRBJ1-2; maybe TRBD1 (5 bases). There are 15 residues in the CDR3. CDR1 is SGHDN, CDR2 FVKESK, per germline. V dropped 3 bases and J dropped 8 bases, with 19 bases sitting between them. CDR3 DNA: TGTGCCAGCAGCCACCTACTCGGGCAGGGAAGAGGCTACACCTTC. Translating it yields CASSHLLGQGRGYTF.

The chain couples TRBV10-3 to TRBJ2-1, with D unclear. Germline V CDR1 and CDR2: ENHRY, SYGVKD. The germline V and J ends were trimmed by 0 bases and 6 bases, with 6 bases remaining between them. This CDR3 comprises 13 residues. The CDR3: CAISESPSNEQFF. The CDR3 DNA follows: TGTGCCATCAGTGAGTCCCCCAGCAATGAGCAGTTCTTC.

As to this clone: The sample has other DNA sequences that encode this CDR3 too. The gene calls are TRBV27 and TRBJ1-5; 9 bases agree with TRBD1. Germline lookup yields CDR1 MNHEY and CDR2 SMNVEV (reference sequence). V gave up 6 bases and J gave up 5 bases; unmatched junction bases: 2. The CDR3 sequence is 13 residues long. The CDR3 here is CASRGQGDQPQHF. The CDR3 coding sequence is TGTGCCAGCAGGGGACAGGGCGATCAGCCCCAGCATTTT.